This is a list of T cell receptor beta chains from one sample in a study of cytomegalovirus exposure and HLA in healthy donors. The data were produced by immunoSEQ multiplex PCR, yet TCRdb's version contains in-frame clones alone and is incomplete. This sample has about 80,000 clones; nearly 80% occur once, and the top ten carry around a quarter. Sequencing was performed on PBMCs. These receptors were obtained from a woman aged 45-65 years in good health and CMV-seropositive. CDR3s include the opening cysteine and the closing phenylalanine or tryptophan. Each record gives: D gene, J gene, clone size, V gene, CDR3 protein, CDR3 DNA. A D gene is named only where the DNA matches it firmly. Some rows mark clone size as missing; the rest say once, few, many or name a class of expanded clone.

D: -
J: TRBJ2-2
size: -
V: TRBV9
CDR3: CASSSSGYTGELFF
DNA: TGTGCCAGCAGCTCGTCAGGGTACACCGGGGAGCTGTTTTTT

D: TRBD2
J: TRBJ2-3
size: -
V: TRBV19
CDR3: CASAAGTSYTDTQYF
DNA: TGTGCCAGTGCCGCCGGGACTAGTTACACAGATACGCAGTATTTT

D: TRBD1
J: TRBJ1-2
size: -
V: TRBV5-1
CDR3: CASSLATGDYGYTF
DNA: TGCGCCAGCAGCTTGGCTACAGGGGACTATGGCTACACCTTC

D: TRBD1
J: TRBJ1-2
size: -
V: TRBV5-1
CDR3: CASSSLGQGADGYTF
DNA: TGCGCCAGCAGCTCTCTCGGACAGGGGGCCGATGGCTACACCTTC

D: TRBD2
J: TRBJ2-3
size: once
V: TRBV7-9
CDR3: CASSFVVRGRTDTQYF
DNA: TGTGCCAGCAGCTTCGTGGTACGCGGGAGGACAGATACGCAGTATTTT

D: -
J: TRBJ1-1
size: -
V: TRBV25-1
CDR3: CAIATRPQAVTEAFF
DNA: TGTGCCATTGCGACGAGGCCCCAAGCTGTTACTGAAGCTTTCTTT

D: -
J: TRBJ1-1
size: -
V: TRBV7-8
CDR3: CASSSPGRRGRTEAFF
DNA: TGTGCCAGCAGCTCCCCCGGGAGGCGAGGACGGACTGAAGCTTTCTTT

D: -
J: TRBJ1-1
size: -
V: TRBV5-1
CDR3: CASNAPWTNEAFF
DNA: TGCGCCAGCAACGCGCCGTGGACAAACGAAGCTTTCTTT

D: TRBD1
J: TRBJ2-3
size: -
V: TRBV28
CDR3: CASSPPGTGGGDTQYF
DNA: TGTGCCAGCAGTCCACCCGGGACAGGGGGTGGAGATACGCAGTATTTT

D: -
J: TRBJ1-2
size: once
V: TRBV7-2
CDR3: CASSSYYGYTF
DNA: TGTGCCAGCAGCTCCTACTATGGCTACACCTTC

D: TRBD2
J: TRBJ2-1
size: -
V: TRBV6-6
CDR3: CASRGLAGGYNEQFF
DNA: TGTGCCAGCAGAGGACTAGCGGGGGGGTACAATGAGCAGTTCTTC

D: TRBD2
J: TRBJ2-5
size: -
V: TRBV30
CDR3: CAWSVRAGFVETQYF
DNA: TGTGCCTGGAGTGTACGAGCGGGGTTCGTAGAGACCCAGTACTTC

D: -
J: TRBJ2-2
size: -
V: TRBV7-2
CDR3: CASSPMWLGLNTGELFF
DNA: TGTGCCAGCAGTCCCATGTGGTTGGGGCTAAACACCGGGGAGCTGTTTTTT

D: -
J: TRBJ2-7
size: -
V: TRBV10-3
CDR3: CAISESIIPRIEHGQYF
DNA: TGTGCCATCAGTGAGTCGATTATCCCCCGTATCGAGCACGGGCAGTACTTC

D: TRBD2
J: TRBJ2-5
size: -
V: TRBV7-8
CDR3: CASSPDGGGGRAGRETQYF
DNA: TGTGCCAGCAGCCCTGACGGGGGGGGAGGGAGGGCCGGGAGAGAGACCCAGTACTTC

D: TRBD1
J: TRBJ1-2
size: -
V: TRBV11-3
CDR3: CASSLPYEGQVITF
DNA: TGTGCCAGCAGCTTACCGTACGAGGGACAGGTGATCACCTTC

D: TRBD1
J: TRBJ2-1
size: -
V: TRBV2
CDR3: CASSDRDRGLSEQFF
DNA: TGTGCCAGCAGTGACAGGGACAGGGGACTTTCTGAGCAGTTCTTC

D: TRBD1
J: TRBJ1-2
size: -
V: TRBV5-4
CDR3: CASSLGQGQDGYTF
DNA: TGTGCCAGCAGCTTGGGACAGGGTCAAGATGGCTACACCTTC

D: -
J: TRBJ2-2
size: -
V: TRBV30
CDR3: CAWSNGQNTGELFF
DNA: TGTGCCTGGAGTAATGGACAGAACACCGGGGAGCTGTTTTTT

D: -
J: TRBJ1-1
size: -
V: TRBV6-5
CDR3: CASSSTDRGTEAFF
DNA: TGTGCCAGCAGTTCCACTGATAGGGGCACTGAAGCTTTCTTT

D: TRBD1
J: TRBJ1-2
size: once
V: TRBV6-5
CDR3: CASRRSTGDYGYTF
DNA: TGTGCCAGCAGACGATCGACAGGGGACTATGGCTACACCTTC

D: TRBD2
J: TRBJ2-2
size: -
V: TRBV5-3
CDR3: CARSFQRGGPGELFF
DNA: TGTGCCAGAAGCTTTCAGCGGGGGGGCCCCGGGGAGCTGTTTTTT

D: -
J: TRBJ1-5
size: -
V: TRBV30
CDR3: CAWSGGGGGQPQHF
DNA: TGTGCCTGGAGCGGGGGGGGAGGTGGCCAGCCCCAGCATTTT

D: TRBD2
J: TRBJ2-5
size: -
V: TRBV5-1
CDR3: CASSLASSGASSGTQYF
DNA: TGCGCCAGCAGCTTGGCCTCTAGCGGAGCCTCTTCAGGGACCCAGTACTTC

D: -
J: TRBJ2-1
size: few
V: TRBV20-1
CDR3: CSARRGNEQFF
DNA: TGCAGTGCTCGGCGAGGCAATGAGCAGTTCTTC

D: -
J: TRBJ1-1
size: -
V: TRBV4-1
CDR3: CASSQETAIRNTEAFF
DNA: TGCGCCAGCAGCCAAGAGACAGCTATAAGGAACACTGAAGCTTTCTTT